The next 16 T cell receptor beta chains were all read from a single sample in a study of shared clonotypes between healthy human individuals. Sequenced by immunoSEQ multiplex PCR; TCRdb stores in-frame clones only, minus some. The sample comprises about a million clones, roughly 70% of which are singletons, and approximately 1.5% rests with the top ten. Sequencing input: memory CD4+ T cells sorted from blood. Stated subset: CD45RA-negative fraction. These receptors were taken from a young man in good health.

The rearrangement joins TRBV15 to TRBJ2-7; TRBD2 is a possible D gene (7 bases). The CDR3 sequence is 18 residues long. V was trimmed by 2 bases and J by 4 bases, leaving 24 bases between them. Germline V gene lookup returns CDR1 LNHNV and CDR2 YYDKDF (reference sequence). This CDR3 reads CATSRSARSSGGGYEQYF. The CDR3 DNA sequence: TGTGCCACCAGCAGATCGGCGCGGTCTAGCGGAGGGGGGTACGAGCAGTACTTC.

The V call is TRBV30, the J call TRBJ1-5; D is uncertain. CDR1 and CDR2 (germline): GTSNPN, SVGIG (reference sequence). The V gene lost 1 base and the J gene lost 3 bases, with 7 bases spanning the gap. This CDR3 region has 13 residues. CDR3 amino acids: CAWSGGNNQPQHF. The CDR3 bases are TGTGCCTGGAGTGGCGGCAACAATCAGCCCCAGCATTTT. Using reference TRBV30 and TRBJ1-5 for the parts outside the CDR3, the full variable domain is SQTIHQWPATLVQPVGSPLSLECTVEGTSNPNLYWYRQAAGRGLQLLFYSVGIGQISSEVPQNLSASRPQDRQFILSSKKLLLSDSGFYLCAWSGGNNQPQHFGDGTRLSIL.

The V call is TRBV19, the J call TRBJ2-2, with 11 bases aligning to TRBD2. This CDR3 is built from 19 residues. From germline, CDR1 is LNHDA and CDR2 SQIVND (reference sequence). V trimming: 1 base; J trimming: 1 base; junction bases outside the gene matches: 8. Here the CDR3 DNA reads TGTGCCAGTAGTATAGGGCTAGCGGGGGGCCGAGGGAACACCGGGGAGCTGTTTTTT. Its protein is CASSIGLAGGRGNTGELFF.

The chain carries TRBV10-2 and TRBJ2-1, with TRBD2 matching over 7 bases. The CDR3 has 16 residues. Germline assignment: CDR1 WSHSY and CDR2 SAAADI. V shed 2 bases, J shed 5 bases, and the junction held 9 bases outside the gene matches. For the CDR3, the DNA is TGCGCCAGCAGTGAGCCTACAACGAGCGGGAACAATGAGCAGTTCTTC. As protein: CASSEPTTSGNNEQFF.

This clone has just a few counts. This chain's CDR3 is CASSLAGGAPYEQYF. Here the CDR3 DNA reads TGTGCCAGCAGCTTAGCTGGGGGCGCCCCCTACGAGCAGTACTTC. The V gene is TRBV11-2, the J gene TRBJ2-7; D may be TRBD1 (6 bases). CDR3 length: 15 amino acids. CDR1 and CDR2 from the germline V gene are SGHAT and FQNNGV. The V end lost 1 base, the J end lost 2 bases, and 12 bases lay between the germline ends. Full variable domain (outside the CDR3, taken from reference TRBV11-2 and TRBJ2-7): EAGVAQSPRYKIIEKRQSVAFWCNPISGHATLYWYQQILGQGPKLLIQFQNNGVVDDSQLPKDRFSAERLKGVDSTLKIQPAKLEDSAVYLCASSLAGGAPYEQYFGPGTRLTVT.

The chain links TRBV6-4 to TRBJ1-2, with D perhaps TRBD1 (5 bases). Per germline, CDR1 MRHNA and CDR2 SNTAGT. The length of the CDR3 is 13 residues. The ends were cut back, 11 bases at V and 2 bases at J, with 15 bases in the middle. The chain's CDR3 is CACLGVYNYGYTF. The CDR3 nucleotides are TGTGCCTGCCTGGGGGTATACAACTATGGCTACACCTTC.

V usage is TRBV20-1 and J usage is TRBJ1-4; tentative D call: TRBD1 (5 bases). The CDR3 contains 11 residues. CDR1 is DFQATT and CDR2 is SNEGSKA in the germline V gene (reference sequence). V shed 3 bases and J shed 7 bases, with 6 bases lying between them. The CDR3 region has the DNA TGCAGTGCTAGGGACATTGAAAAACTGTTTTTT. This sequence encodes CSARDIEKLFF.

This rearrangement joins TRBV29-1 to TRBJ2-1; TRBD2 matches 7 bases. Per germline, CDR1 SQVTM and CDR2 ANQGSEA. The CDR3 is 13 amino acids. Here the CDR3 reads CSSSGSSYNEQFF. In DNA form, the CDR3 reads TGCAGTTCTAGCGGATCCTCCTACAATGAGCAGTTCTTC.

The J gene is TRBJ2-2, the V gene TRBV7-3; D remains unclear. The CDR3 has 13 amino acids. Germline V gene data show CDR1 as SGHTA and CDR2 as FQGTGA. The V end was cut by 3 bases, the J end by 6 bases, with 8 bases between. This CDR3 is CASSLVPAGELFF. The CDR3 DNA reads as TGTGCCAGCAGCTTGGTCCCGGCCGGGGAGCTGTTTTTT.

This chain joins TRBV19 and TRBJ1-2, with D unresolved. V was clipped by 3 bases and J by 8 bases, with 13 bases between them. The CDR3 length is 13 residues. Germline V lookup: CDR1 LNHDA, CDR2 SQIVND (reference sequence). The CDR3 DNA reads TGTGCCAGTAGTATCGTGAGCTGGGGAGGCTACACCTTC. It is translated as CASSIVSWGGYTF. The full variable domain, its missing parts supplied by reference TRBV19 and TRBJ1-2, is DGGITQSPKYLFRKEGQNVTLSCEQNLNHDAMYWYRQDPGQGLRLIYYSQIVNDFQKGDIAEGYSVSREKKESFPLTVTSAQKNPTAFYLCASSIVSWGGYTFGSGTRLTVV.

This clone appeared a few times. The V call is TRBV5-4, the J call TRBJ2-2; no definite D call. This CDR3 contains 16 residues. The V gene's germline CDR1 is SGHNT and CDR2 YYREEE (reference sequence). V was pared by 0 bases and J by 0 bases, with 9 bases between. The chain's CDR3 is CASSLAVLPNTGELFF. CDR3 in DNA: TGTGCCAGCAGCTTGGCGGTACTACCGAACACCGGGGAGCTGTTTTTT.

The CDR3 DNA reads TGTGCCAGCAGCTTAGAACGAGGGTCACCCCTCCACTTT. This translates into CASSLERGSPLHF. The chain recombines TRBV7-8 with TRBJ1-6; no reliable D call. Looked up from germline, CDR1 is SGHVS and CDR2 is FQNEAQ. Trimming cost V 1 base and J 10 bases, with 8 bases left between them. There are 13 residues in the CDR3.

This chain connects TRBV2 to TRBJ1-2, with 7 bases aligning to TRBD1. Germline CDR1 and CDR2: SNHLY and FYNNEI. CDR3 length equals 15 residues. The J segment lost 6 bases and the V segment lost 5 bases, leaving 12 bases of the junction unmatched. The CDR3 loop reads CASSTRQGGRDGYTF. In nucleotides, the CDR3 is TGTGCCAGCAGTACACGGCAGGGGGGGAGGGATGGCTACACCTTC.

The gene calls are TRBV7-2 and TRBJ2-1; 9 bases match TRBD2. With V trimmed by 4 bases and J by 7 bases, 11 bases remained unmatched. CDR3 length equals 16 residues. Germline CDR1 is SGHTA and CDR2 is FQGNSA. The CDR3 DNA reads as TGTGCCAGCAGCTCCTCTAGCGGGAAGGGGTGGAATGAGCAGTTCTTC. The encoded protein is CASSSSSGKGWNEQFF.

The chain has TRBV28 and TRBJ1-6, with D perhaps TRBD1 (5 bases). V dropped 5 bases and J dropped 5 bases, with 13 bases sitting between them. This CDR3 contains 15 residues. Germline lookup yields CDR1 MDHEN and CDR2 SYDVKM. CDR3 sequence (DNA): TGTGCCAGCAGTCCTGGGACCTTCAATAATTCACCCCTCCACTTT. Translating gives CASSPGTFNNSPLHF.

This clone has a count of ten or more. The rearrangement joins TRBV11-2 to TRBJ2-5, with TRBD2 matching over 10 bases. Looked up from germline, CDR1 is SGHAT and CDR2 is FQNNGV. Unmatched junction bases numbered 7, after V lost 0 bases and J lost 3 bases. CDR3 length: 17 amino acids. The CDR3 loop is CASSLEGASGGKETQYF. In nucleotides, the CDR3 is TGTGCCAGCAGCTTAGAAGGGGCTAGCGGGGGAAAAGAGACCCAGTACTTC.